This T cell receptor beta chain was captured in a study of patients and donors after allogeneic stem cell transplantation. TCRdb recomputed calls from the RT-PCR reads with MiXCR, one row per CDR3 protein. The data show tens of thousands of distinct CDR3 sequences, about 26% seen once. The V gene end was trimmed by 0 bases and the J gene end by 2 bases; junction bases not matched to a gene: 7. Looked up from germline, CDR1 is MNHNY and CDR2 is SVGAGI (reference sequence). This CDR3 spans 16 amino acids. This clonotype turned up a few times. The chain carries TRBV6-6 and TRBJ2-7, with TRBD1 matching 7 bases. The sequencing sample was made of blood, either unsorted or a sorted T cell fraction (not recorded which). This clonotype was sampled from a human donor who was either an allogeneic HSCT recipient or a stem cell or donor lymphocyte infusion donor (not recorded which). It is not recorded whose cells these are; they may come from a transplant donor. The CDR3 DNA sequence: TGTGCCAGCAGTTACTCGATAAGGACAGGTCCCTACGAGCAGTACTTC. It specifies CASSYSIRTGPYEQYF.